This T cell receptor beta chain comes out of a study of T cell repertoires in cytomegalovirus infection. This clonotype was detected a few times. Its specificity is unknown. A single record per CDR3 protein comes from TCRdb applying MiXCR to the reads. Here the sample spans some 800,000 distinct CDR3 sequences, 25% to 35% being singletons. Germline lookup yields CDR1 SEHNR and CDR2 FQNEAQ (reference sequence). The CDR3 is 16 amino acids. Trimming took 10 bases from V and 5 from J; bases not matched to a gene: 13. The chain joins TRBV7-9 to TRBJ2-6, with 8 bases that match TRBD1. This TCR was recovered from a human donor in good health (CMV status not recorded). Some clones in this sample may be carry-over from other donors' samples. Source: cultured CD8+ T cells from PBMCs, taken from culture after CMV antigen stimulation. CDR3 nucleotide sequence: TGTGCCATCCTGGGGGCAGGGGGCGCTTGGGCCAACGTCCTGACTTTC. As protein: CAILGAGGAWANVLTF.